This TCR beta chain was captured in a study of early T cells in non-severe SARS-CoV-2 infection. About this clonotype: The antigen is unknown.

Individual cDNA molecules were tagged with unique molecular identifiers. TCRdb analysed the 5' RACE reads with MiXCR anew, one entry per CDR3 protein. In the table there are 55,000 to 80,000 distinct CDR3 sequences, 12% of which are singletons. Notes on the study in general: Private and CD4 specificities were missed by VDJdb matching, skewed to anti-spike CD8.

This clonotype originated in an adult who was a healthcare worker with PCR-confirmed SARS-CoV-2 infection or an uninfected control (not recorded which). Sequencing used whole blood.

The CDR3 nucleotides are TGCGCCAGCAGCCAAGGGTTAAGCGGGAGTTATACCGGGGAGCTGTTTTTT. Amino acids: CASSQGLSGSYTGELFF. The rearrangement joins TRBV4-3 to TRBJ2-2; TRBD2 aligns across 8 bases. Germline CDR1 is LGHNA and CDR2 is YSLEER. V lost 1 base to trimming and J lost 5 bases; unmatched junction nucleotides: 9. The CDR3 sequence is 17 residues long.